The 9 T cell receptor beta chains below were found in one sample sequenced in a study of T cells in women clearing cervical HPV infection. Sequenced by immunoSEQ multiplex PCR; TCRdb stores in-frame clones only, minus some. Its clone listing holds 25,000 to 35,000 clones. The specimen sequenced was blood buffy coat. All receptors come from a woman aged 18 to 75 with a cervical HPV16 infection that either progressed to CIN3+ or cleared (not recorded which).

Of note for this clone: The CDR3 is cut off 3 residues early in the read; its end comes from the germline J gene. The V gene is TRBV15, the J gene TRBJ1-4; tentatively, D is TRBD1 (6 bases). Trimming removed 4 bases at V and 8 bases at J, with 17 bases between. Germline CDR1 is LNHNV and CDR2 is YYDKDF (reference sequence). The CDR3 totals 15 residues. The CDR3 loop is CATSTWTARVEKLFF. The sequenced part of the CDR3 DNA is TGTGCCACCAGCACATGGACAGCCCGGGTGGAAAAA.

For this clone: Sequencing ends 3 residues short of the CDR3 end; the germline J gene provides the rest. The rearrangement joins TRBV30 to TRBJ1-1; 8 positions match TRBD1. CDR3 length equals 12 residues. CDR1 is GTSNPN and CDR2 is SVGIG in the germline V gene (reference sequence). The CDR3 region is CAWTLGQGTAFF. The DNA read from the CDR3 is TGTGCCTGGACGCTAGGACAGGGTACG.

About this clone itself: The CDR3 extends 3 residues past the end of the read, so its final part is completed from the germline J gene. This chain links TRBV30 with TRBJ2-7, with D hard to call. There are 12 residues in the CDR3. Trimming left V 1 base short and J 2 bases short, with 6 bases between. Germline-derived CDR1 and CDR2 are GTSNPN and SVGIG (reference sequence). CDR3 DNA (partial): TGTGCCTGGAGTGATTTTACCTACGAG. Translating it yields CAWSDFTYE. The whole CDR3 sequence reads CAWSDFTYEQYF. The variable domain in full, completed from reference TRBV30 and TRBJ2-7, reads SQTIHQWPATLVQPVGSPLSLECTVEGTSNPNLYWYRQAAGRGLQLLFYSVGIGQISSEVPQNLSASRPQDRQFILSSKKLLLSDSGFYLCAWSDFTYEQYFGPGTRLTVT.

In regard to this clone: Sequencing ends 3 residues short of the CDR3 end; the germline J gene provides the rest. The sample contains more than one DNA sequence encoding this CDR3. The gene calls are TRBV19 and TRBJ2-5; 7 bases are a match to TRBD1. Unmatched junction bases numbered 9, after V lost 6 bases and J lost 2 bases. The germline gives CDR1 LNHDA, CDR2 SQIVND (reference sequence). This CDR3 has 15 residues. Partial CDR3 DNA: TGTGCCAGTAGCAAGGGGCGGACAGGTCAAGAGACC. This translates into CASSKGRTGQET. The entire CDR3 protein reads CASSKGRTGQETQYF. The full variable domain, completed using reference TRBV19 and TRBJ2-5, is DGGITQSPKYLFRKEGQNVTLSCEQNLNHDAMYWYRQDPGQGLRLIYYSQIVNDFQKGDIAEGYSVSREKKESFPLTVTSAQKNPTAFYLCASSKGRTGQETQYFGPGTRLLVL.

Comment on this clone: The sequenced fragment ends 3 residues before the CDR3 boundary, so the rest is inferred from the germline J gene. The chain carries TRBV20-1 and TRBJ1-2; TRBD1 aligns across 7 bases. V lost 4 bases, J lost 3 bases, and 17 bases stayed unmatched. Germline assignment: CDR1 DFQATT and CDR2 SNEGSKA (reference sequence). CDR3 size: 17 residues. The sequenced CDR3 bases are TGCAGTGCTAATACGCTTCTTAAGGGGGCCTATGACTATGGC. This codes for CSANTLLKGAYDYG. The entire CDR3 is CSANTLLKGAYDYGYTF.

A word on this clone: From the germline J gene comes the end of the CDR3, since the read stops 3 residues before it. The chain links TRBV5-5 to TRBJ1-1; TRBD1 matches 11 bases. This CDR3 has 14 residues. V lost 3 bases and J lost 3; bases outside the gene matches: 1. Germline CDR1 SGHKS, CDR2 YYEKEE (reference sequence). The CDR3 DNA, read in part, is TGTGCCAGCAGCTGGGGACAGGGGGACACTGAA. It yields the protein CASSWGQGDTE. The entire CDR3 sequence reads CASSWGQGDTEAFF.

Comment on this clone: The read terminates 3 residues ahead of where the CDR3 ends, so the germline J gene completes it. V is TRBV5-8 and J is TRBJ1-1; D is unclear. Trimming shortened V by 3 bases and J by 4 bases, and 10 bases separated the two germline ends. The CDR3 spans 13 residues. The V gene's germline CDR1 is SGHTS and CDR2 YDEGEE. The covered CDR3 bases are TGTGCCAGCAGCTCCTATGCGGGCACTGAA. As protein: CASSSYAGTE. The full CDR3 reads CASSSYAGTEAFF.

Comment on this clone: The read is 3 residues too short to cover the CDR3 end, so that end is filled in from the germline J gene. The V call is TRBV18, the J call TRBJ1-2; D gene unclear. CDR1 KGHSH and CDR2 LQKENI come from the germline V gene. The CDR3 has 13 residues. The CDR3 here is CASSPGLSYDYTF. CDR3 bases read: TGTGCCAGCTCACCGGGCCTTTCCTACGAC.

Points on this clone: The read ends 3 residues shy of where the CDR3 ends; the end is completed using the germline J gene. The V call is TRBV7-8, the J call TRBJ2-6; D ambiguous. CDR1 is SGHVS, CDR2 FQNEAQ, per germline. There are 17 residues in the CDR3. V dropped 1 base and J dropped 2 bases, with 12 bases sitting between them. The CDR3 reads CASSLGVGYAGANVLTF. Incomplete CDR3 DNA: TGTGCCAGCAGCTTAGGCGTAGGGTATGCTGGGGCCAACGTC.